These 17 T cell receptor beta chains share one sample of origin, sequenced in a study of blood T cell repertoires in COVID-19. TCRdb's table, derived via immunoSEQ multiplex PCR, lists solely in-frame clones and lacks some. The sample lists 170,000 or so clones; roughly 85% were seen once. Source material: peripheral blood. The receptors were gathered from a man aged 45 to 65 with active or convalescent COVID-19.

The gene calls are TRBV5-4 and TRBJ2-2, with 9 bases matching TRBD1. CDR1 and CDR2 (germline): SGHNT, YYREEE (reference sequence). This CDR3 is built from 15 residues. V trimming: 4 bases; J trimming: 6 bases; junction bases outside the gene matches: 7. DNA of the CDR3: TGTGCCAGCAGCGTAGGACAGGGGCAGGCCGGGGAGCTGTTTTTT. Protein product: CASSVGQGQAGELFF.

For this clone: The sample contains more than one DNA sequence encoding this CDR3. The chain links TRBV19 to TRBJ1-1; 9 positions agree with TRBD1. CDR3 length: 13 residues. CDR1 LNHDA and CDR2 SQIVND come from the germline V gene (reference sequence). J lost 3 bases, V lost 4 bases, and 0 bases had no gene match. CDR3 nucleotide sequence: TGTGCCAGTAGTAGACAGGGGGACACTGAAGCTTTCTTT. It translates to CASSRQGDTEAFF.

The gene calls are TRBV28 and TRBJ1-1, with 11 bases that match TRBD1. This CDR3 contains 15 residues. Per the germline V gene, CDR1 is MDHEN and CDR2 is SYDVKM. V trimming: 7 bases; J trimming: 5 bases; junction bases outside the gene matches: 9. CDR3 nucleotide sequence: TGTGCCAGCATCAGAGGGGACAGGGGGAAGACTGAAGCTTTCTTT. Translating it yields CASIRGDRGKTEAFF. Full variable domain (outside the CDR3, taken from reference TRBV28 and TRBJ1-1): DVKVTQSSRYLVKRTGEKVFLECVQDMDHENMFWYRQDPGLGLRLIYFSYDVKMKEKGDIPEGYSVSREKKERFSLILESASTNQTSMYLCASIRGDRGKTEAFFGQGTRLTVV.

This clone was observed a few times. The J gene is TRBJ1-6, the V gene TRBV19; 8 bases are shared with TRBD1. CDR1 is LNHDA, CDR2 SQIVND, per germline (reference sequence). This CDR3 is 14 amino acids long. The V and J ends lost 5 bases and 9 bases, in that order; junction bases with no gene match: 6. The CDR3 DNA reads as TGTGCCAGTAGTCAAATAACAGGGGGTTCACCCCTCCACTTT. Translation: CASSQITGGSPLHF.

This chain connects TRBV9 to TRBJ1-6; possible D gene TRBD1, 6 bases. Germline V gene sequence: CDR1 SGDLS, CDR2 YYNGEE. V lost 0 bases, J lost 7 bases, and 11 bases lay in between. The CDR3 covers 15 residues. The CDR3 spells CASSVEGGLNSPLHF. DNA of the CDR3: TGTGCCAGCAGCGTAGAGGGGGGGCTGAATTCACCCCTCCACTTT.

The rearrangement joins TRBV5-1 to TRBJ2-5, with 7 bases identical to TRBD2. Trimming took 7 bases from V and 2 from J; bases not matched to a gene: 5. This CDR3 is 13 amino acids long. Germline V gene lookup returns CDR1 SGHRS and CDR2 YFSETQ. The CDR3 DNA is TGCGCCAGCGGAGCGGGGATACAAGAGACCCAGTACTTC. Protein product: CASGAGIQETQYF.

This clone has just a few counts. This sequence joins TRBV7-3 and TRBJ1-1; D gene uncertain. Germline assignment: CDR1 SGHTA and CDR2 FQGTGA. Trimming pared 4 bases from V and 1 base from J, leaving 10 bases between. The CDR3 sequence is 14 residues long. In nucleotides, the CDR3 is TGTGCCAGCAGCTCCGGGGAAGGGAACACTGAAGCTTTCTTT. Translated, it gives CASSSGEGNTEAFF.

V and J are TRBV13 and TRBJ2-2, with 9 nucleotides matching TRBD1. Trimming removed 3 bases from V and 5 bases from J; junction bases left unmatched: 10. Germline-derived CDR1 and CDR2 are PRHDT and FYEKMQ (reference sequence). The length of the CDR3 is 17 residues. CDR3 region: CASSFHPGTGRTGELFF. The CDR3 region has the DNA TGTGCCAGCAGCTTCCATCCCGGGACAGGGAGGACCGGGGAGCTGTTTTTT.

DNA of the CDR3: TGTGCCAGCAGTGCAGACGGGGGTGGCGAGACCCAGTACTTC. This encodes CASSADGGGETQYF. The chain recombines TRBV2 with TRBJ2-5; possibly TRBD2 for D (6 bases). Trimming removed 4 bases at V and 5 bases at J, with 14 bases between. Germline CDR1 is SNHLY and CDR2 is FYNNEI. The CDR3 sequence is 14 residues long.

The chain uses TRBV4-1 and TRBJ2-5, with 16 bases lining up with TRBD2. This CDR3 spans 18 amino acids. Trimming took 6 bases from V and 5 from J; bases not matched to a gene: 12. Per the germline V gene, CDR1 is MGHRA and CDR2 is YSYEKL. The CDR3 protein is CASSQSGTSGGAGETQYF. As DNA, the CDR3 is TGCGCCAGCAGTCAATCCGGGACTAGCGGGGGGGCCGGTGAGACCCAGTACTTC.

CDR3 protein: CASSSMEFAMKNIQYF. Written as DNA, the CDR3 is TGTGCCAGCAGTTCCATGGAGTTTGCGATGAAGAACATTCAGTACTTC. The V gene is TRBV28, the J gene TRBJ2-4; the D is unclear. The CDR3 spans 16 residues. Germline V lookup: CDR1 MDHEN, CDR2 SYDVKM. Trimming shortened V by 4 bases and J by 7 bases, and 20 bases separated the two germline ends.

The chain combines TRBV4-3 with TRBJ2-5; a weak D match, TRBD1 (6 bases). V was shortened by 1 base and J by 2 bases, with 17 bases between the two germline ends. Germline loops: CDR1 LGHNA, CDR2 YSLEER. The CDR3 totals 17 residues. CDR3 coding DNA: TGCGCCAGCAGCCAAGGAGCCCTGCTTGGACAGCAAGAGACCCAGTACTTC. Translated: CASSQGALLGQQETQYF.

The chain carries TRBV5-6 and TRBJ2-3, with D maybe TRBD1 (5 bases). The CDR3 sequence is 15 residues long. V was shortened by 4 bases and J by 5 bases, with 17 bases between the two germline ends. Germline V gene data show CDR1 as SGHDT and CDR2 as YYEEEE. Written as DNA, the CDR3 is TGTGCCAGCAGCACCTTAGGGGAAGGGGAAGATACGCAGTATTTT. It codes for CASSTLGEGEDTQYF.

The chain carries TRBV2 and TRBJ1-2; D remains unclear. Germline-derived CDR1 and CDR2 are SNHLY and FYNNEI. V was trimmed by 3 bases and J by 3 bases, leaving 5 bases between them. The CDR3 is 12 amino acids. The CDR3 region is CASSDRDYGYTF. The CDR3, as DNA: TGTGCCAGCAGTGACCGCGACTATGGCTACACCTTC.

This chain uses TRBV5-4 with TRBJ1-6, with D perhaps TRBD1 (6 bases). CDR3 length: 16 residues. With 0 bases removed from V and 10 bases from J, the gap between germline ends came to 17 bases. The V gene's germline CDR1 is SGHNT and CDR2 YYREEE (reference sequence). This CDR3 is CASSLDTSGTRSPLHF. Here the CDR3 DNA reads TGTGCCAGCAGCTTGGATACCTCCGGGACACGGTCACCCCTCCACTTT.

The rearrangement links TRBV5-1 to TRBJ2-7; 8 nucleotides agree with TRBD1. The germline V gene has CDR1 SGHRS and CDR2 YFSETQ. The CDR3 spans 14 residues. V lost 1 base to trimming and J lost 6 bases; unmatched junction nucleotides: 6. The CDR3 region is CASSLTGTGGEQYF. In DNA form, the CDR3 reads TGCGCCAGCAGCTTGACAGGGACAGGAGGCGAGCAGTACTTC. The variable domain in full, with the rest retrieved from reference TRBV5-1 and TRBJ2-7, is KAGVTQTPRYLIKTRGQQVTLSCSPISGHRSVSWYQQTPGQGLQFLFEYFSETQRNKGNFPGRFSGRQFSNSRSEMNVSTLELGDSALYLCASSLTGTGGEQYFGPGTRLTVT.

The chain recombines TRBV30 with TRBJ2-2; 7 bases align to TRBD2. Looked up from germline, CDR1 is GTSNPN and CDR2 is SVGIG (reference sequence). Unmatched junction bases numbered 15, after V lost 3 bases and J lost 5 bases. This CDR3 is built from 17 residues. CDR3 nucleotide sequence: TGTGCCTGGAGGGATGTGGGAGGGGAGGGGCGGACCGGGGAGCTGTTTTTT. It codes for CAWRDVGGEGRTGELFF.